A selection of T cell receptor beta chains follows, all from one sample in a study of T cell responses to AZD1222 COVID-19 vaccine. The assay was immunoSEQ multiplex PCR, and TCRdb's table has in-frame clones only and misses some. The sample contains around 130,000 clones, about 90% of which appear only once. Sequencing used peripheral blood, obtained on day 0 of AZD1222 vaccination. All receptors derive from an adult in good health. CDR3s include the opening cysteine and the closing phenylalanine or tryptophan. D genes are given only for firm matches. Clone size appears in some rows only: once, few, many, or a class for an expanded clone.

D gene: -
J gene: TRBJ1-1
V gene: TRBV18
clone size: -
CDR3 protein: CASSPYAEFGTNTEAFF
CDR3 DNA: TGTGCCAGCTCACCGTATGCCGAGTTTGGTACGAACACTGAAGCTTTCTTT

D gene: TRBD2
J gene: TRBJ2-4
V gene: TRBV3-1/TRBV3-2
clone size: -
CDR3 protein: CASSLGLAGGPDIQYF
CDR3 DNA: TGTGCCAGCAGCCTGGGACTAGCGGGAGGGCCCGACATTCAGTACTTC

D gene: -
J gene: TRBJ2-7
V gene: TRBV9
clone size: once
CDR3 protein: CASSVTGLGYEQYF
CDR3 DNA: TGTGCCAGCAGCGTTACGGGACTCGGGTACGAGCAGTACTTC

D gene: -
J gene: TRBJ2-5
V gene: TRBV5-1
clone size: once
CDR3 protein: CASSLEETQYF
CDR3 DNA: TGCGCCAGCAGCTTGGAAGAGACCCAGTACTTC

D gene: -
J gene: TRBJ1-2
V gene: TRBV5-5
clone size: few
CDR3 protein: CASSLGAGRTGYTF
CDR3 DNA: TGTGCCAGCAGCTTAGGTGCGGGAAGGACTGGCTACACCTTC

D gene: -
J gene: TRBJ2-3
V gene: TRBV27
clone size: -
CDR3 protein: CASSLVGVTDTQYF
CDR3 DNA: TGTGCCAGCAGTTTGGTTGGGGTCACAGATACGCAGTATTTT

D gene: TRBD1
J gene: TRBJ1-5
V gene: TRBV27
clone size: -
CDR3 protein: CASTNTGGWDQPQHF
CDR3 DNA: TGTGCCAGCACCAACACAGGGGGATGGGATCAGCCCCAGCATTTT

D gene: -
J gene: TRBJ2-2
V gene: TRBV19
clone size: -
CDR3 protein: CASGWLSVGGELFF
CDR3 DNA: TGTGCCAGTGGGTGGCTATCAGTGGGCGGGGAGCTGTTTTTT

D gene: -
J gene: TRBJ1-2
V gene: TRBV7-9
clone size: -
CDR3 protein: CASSHNERQRYTF
CDR3 DNA: TGTGCCAGCAGCCACAACGAAAGACAACGCTACACCTTC

D gene: -
J gene: TRBJ1-2
V gene: TRBV7-2
clone size: once
CDR3 protein: CASSLSQDRSYGYTF
CDR3 DNA: TGTGCCAGCAGCTTAAGCCAAGACAGGAGCTATGGCTACACCTTC

D gene: -
J gene: TRBJ1-2
V gene: TRBV14
clone size: few
CDR3 protein: CASSQKDSGGYTF
CDR3 DNA: TGTGCCAGCAGCCAAAAGGACAGTGGCGGCTACACCTTC

D gene: -
J gene: TRBJ1-2
V gene: TRBV6-5
clone size: once
CDR3 protein: CASSYDRYYGYTF
CDR3 DNA: TGTGCCAGCAGTTACGACAGATACTATGGCTACACCTTC

D gene: -
J gene: TRBJ1-1
V gene: TRBV11-2
clone size: -
CDR3 protein: CASSLRLGLGGRDTEAFF
CDR3 DNA: TGTGCCAGCAGCTTACGTCTGGGTTTAGGGGGACGGGACACTGAAGCTTTCTTT

D gene: TRBD1
J gene: TRBJ2-7
V gene: TRBV11-2
clone size: -
CDR3 protein: CASSRGQGVYEQYF
CDR3 DNA: TGTGCCAGCAGCCGAGGTCAGGGGGTCTACGAGCAGTACTTC

D gene: -
J gene: TRBJ1-6
V gene: TRBV11-2
clone size: -
CDR3 protein: CASRRARTETNSPLHF
CDR3 DNA: TGTGCCAGCAGACGAGCCAGGACAGAAACTAATTCACCCCTCCACTTT

D gene: -
J gene: TRBJ1-2
V gene: TRBV6-5
clone size: -
CDR3 protein: CASSYAGIPRGYTF
CDR3 DNA: TGTGCCAGCAGTTACGCGGGGATACCGAGAGGCTACACCTTC

D gene: -
J gene: TRBJ2-7
V gene: TRBV5-1
clone size: -
CDR3 protein: CASSPSGRAPYEQYF
CDR3 DNA: TGCGCCAGCAGTCCTTCTGGACGGGCGCCCTACGAGCAGTACTTC

D gene: TRBD1
J gene: TRBJ1-2
V gene: TRBV12-3/TRBV12-4
clone size: -
CDR3 protein: CASRTGGGGYTF
CDR3 DNA: TGTGCCAGCAGGACAGGGGGGGGTGGCTACACCTTC

D gene: -
J gene: TRBJ2-1
V gene: TRBV24-1
clone size: -
CDR3 protein: CATSDPGRGEQFF
CDR3 DNA: TGTGCCACCAGTGACCCCGGAAGAGGCGAGCAGTTCTTC

D gene: TRBD1
J gene: TRBJ1-4
V gene: TRBV11-2
clone size: -
CDR3 protein: CASSLRGQGLREKLFF
CDR3 DNA: TGTGCCAGCAGCTTAAGAGGACAGGGGTTACGTGAAAAACTGTTTTTT